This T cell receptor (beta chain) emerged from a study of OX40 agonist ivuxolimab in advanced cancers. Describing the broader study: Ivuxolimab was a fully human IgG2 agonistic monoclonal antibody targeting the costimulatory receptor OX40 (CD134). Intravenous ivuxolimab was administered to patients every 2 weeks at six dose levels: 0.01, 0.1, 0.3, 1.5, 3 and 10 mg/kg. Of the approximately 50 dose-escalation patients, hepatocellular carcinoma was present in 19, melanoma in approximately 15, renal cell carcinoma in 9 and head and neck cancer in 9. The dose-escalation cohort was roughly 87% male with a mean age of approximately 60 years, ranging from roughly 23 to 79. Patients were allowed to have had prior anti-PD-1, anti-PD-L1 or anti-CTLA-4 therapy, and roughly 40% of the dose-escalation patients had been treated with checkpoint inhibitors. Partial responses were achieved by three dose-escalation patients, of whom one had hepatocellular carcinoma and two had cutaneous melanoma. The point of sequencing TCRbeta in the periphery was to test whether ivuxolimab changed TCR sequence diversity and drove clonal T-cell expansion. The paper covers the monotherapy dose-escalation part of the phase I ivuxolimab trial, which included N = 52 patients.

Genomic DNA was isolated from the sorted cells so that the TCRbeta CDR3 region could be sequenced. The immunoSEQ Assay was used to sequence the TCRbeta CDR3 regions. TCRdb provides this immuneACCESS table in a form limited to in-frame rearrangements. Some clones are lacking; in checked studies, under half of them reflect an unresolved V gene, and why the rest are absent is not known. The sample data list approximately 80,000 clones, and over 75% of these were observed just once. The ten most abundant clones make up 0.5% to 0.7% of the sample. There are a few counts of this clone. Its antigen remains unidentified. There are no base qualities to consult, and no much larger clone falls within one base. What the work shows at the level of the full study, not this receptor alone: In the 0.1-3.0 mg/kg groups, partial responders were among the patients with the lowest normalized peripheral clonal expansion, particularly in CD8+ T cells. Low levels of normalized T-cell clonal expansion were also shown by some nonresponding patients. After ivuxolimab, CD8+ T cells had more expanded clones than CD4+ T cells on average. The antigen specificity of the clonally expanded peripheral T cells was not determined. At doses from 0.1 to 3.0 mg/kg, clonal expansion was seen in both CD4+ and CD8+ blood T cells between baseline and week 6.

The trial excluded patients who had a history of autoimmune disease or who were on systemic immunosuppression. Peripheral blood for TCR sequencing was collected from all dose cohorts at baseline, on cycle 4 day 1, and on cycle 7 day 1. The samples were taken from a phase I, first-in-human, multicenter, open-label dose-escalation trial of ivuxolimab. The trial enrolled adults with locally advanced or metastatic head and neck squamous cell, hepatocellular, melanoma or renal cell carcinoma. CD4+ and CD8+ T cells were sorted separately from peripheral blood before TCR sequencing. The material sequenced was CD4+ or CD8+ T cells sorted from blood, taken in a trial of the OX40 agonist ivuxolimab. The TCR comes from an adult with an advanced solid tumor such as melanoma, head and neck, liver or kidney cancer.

The bases read TGTGCCAGCAGCTTAGTCCCGGGTTTCTCTGGAAACACCATATATTTT. It codes for CASSLVPGFSGNTIYF. The rearranged segments are TRBV11-2 and TRBJ1-3, with the D gene call left open. The CDR3 starts with the cysteine, ends with the phenylalanine, and has 16 residues. Only the CDR3 portion is preserved as DNA: 48 bases, with reading frame beginning at the first base. For CDR1 and CDR2, the germline V gene lists SGHAT and FQNNGV. Trimming takes 1 base from V and 0 bases from J, and the germline ends sit 10 bases apart.